The next 12 T cell receptor beta chains were all read from a single sample in a study of technical replicates of blood from several donors. Measured with immunoSEQ multiplex PCR; TCRdb has only the in-frame clones, and not every one. Among about 81,000 clones listed, about 96% were seen once. Specimen: T cells isolated from PBMCs. These receptors all stem from a human donor in good health.

The CDR3 region is CASSSSGSGTYEQYF. The CDR3 DNA is TGTGCCAGCAGCTCCAGCGGGAGCGGAACCTACGAGCAGTACTTC. The V gene is TRBV11-2, the J gene TRBJ2-7; 8 nucleotides agree with TRBD2. V dropped 4 bases and J dropped 2; count of bases not matched to a gene: 7. Germline loops: CDR1 SGHAT, CDR2 FQNNGV. The CDR3 spans 15 residues.

V and J are TRBV6-5 and TRBJ2-2; D possibly corresponds to TRBD1 (5 bases). This CDR3 has 16 amino acids. Per the germline V gene, CDR1 is MNHEY and CDR2 is SVGAGI. Trimming pared 0 bases from V and 0 bases from J, leaving 8 bases between. The CDR3 DNA follows: TGTGCCAGCAGTTACTCGTACAGGACGAACACCGGGGAGCTGTTTTTT. Translating gives CASSYSYRTNTGELFF.

The rearrangement uses TRBV5-6 and TRBJ1-1; 8 bases map to TRBD1. The CDR3 totals 15 residues. The germline gives CDR1 SGHDT, CDR2 YYEEEE. V dropped 3 bases and J dropped 3; count of bases not matched to a gene: 7. CDR3: CASSSVRGRDTEAFF. The CDR3, as DNA: TGTGCCAGCAGCTCTGTCAGGGGGCGGGACACTGAAGCTTTCTTT.

This chain joins TRBV19 and TRBJ2-1; possibly TRBD2 for D (5 bases). The germline V gene encodes CDR1 LNHDA and CDR2 SQIVND (reference sequence). CDR3 length: 14 amino acids. V gave up 2 bases and J gave up 0 bases, with 5 bases separating them. This CDR3 is CASSILASYNEQFF. Here the CDR3 DNA reads TGTGCCAGTAGTATACTAGCCTCCTACAATGAGCAGTTCTTC.

This chain connects TRBV5-1 to TRBJ2-7; 12 bases are a match to TRBD1. J was trimmed by 3 bases and V by 4 bases; bases with no gene match: 17. In germline, CDR1 is SGHRS, CDR2 YFSETQ. The CDR3 is 19 amino acids. The CDR3 is CASSPRGQGAVPLLYEQYF. For the CDR3, the DNA is TGCGCCAGCAGCCCCAGGGGACAGGGGGCGGTACCCCTACTCTACGAGCAGTACTTC. Drawing the rest from reference TRBV5-1 and TRBJ2-7, the complete variable domain is KAGVTQTPRYLIKTRGQQVTLSCSPISGHRSVSWYQQTPGQGLQFLFEYFSETQRNKGNFPGRFSGRQFSNSRSEMNVSTLELGDSALYLCASSPRGQGAVPLLYEQYFGPGTRLTVT.

As to this clone: Its ends do not fully match the called genes, so a read error is possible. The gene calls are TRBV30 and TRBJ1-5; 8 bases line up with TRBD1. CDR1 GTSNPN and CDR2 SVGIG come from the germline V gene (reference sequence). The CDR3 runs 15 residues. The CDR3 region is CAWSVQGGSDQPQHF. The CDR3 coding sequence is TGTGCCTGGAGTGTACAGGGGGGTAGCGATCAGCCCCAGCATTTT.

V and J are TRBV5-4 and TRBJ1-3, with a weak D call TRBD1 (6 bases). The CDR3 has 15 amino acids. Germline V gene lookup returns CDR1 SGHNT and CDR2 YYREEE (reference sequence). V was shortened by 4 bases and J by 4 bases, with 15 bases between the two germline ends. The CDR3 nucleotides read TGTGCCAGCAGCCATGGGGGCACAGGGGGAAACACCATATATTTT. Its protein is CASSHGGTGGNTIYF.

The J gene is TRBJ2-3, the V gene TRBV19; TRBD1 aligns across 8 bases. With 0 bases clipped from V and 5 bases from J, the junction kept 10 bases outside the gene matches. The germline V gene has CDR1 LNHDA and CDR2 SQIVND (reference sequence). The CDR3 runs to 17 residues. As DNA, the CDR3 is TGTGCCAGTAGTATAGATCTCGAGGGACAGGTAGAAGATACGCAGTATTTT. This encodes CASSIDLEGQVEDTQYF. The whole variable domain, remainder taken from reference TRBV19 and TRBJ2-3, is DGGITQSPKYLFRKEGQNVTLSCEQNLNHDAMYWYRQDPGQGLRLIYYSQIVNDFQKGDIAEGYSVSREKKESFPLTVTSAQKNPTAFYLCASSIDLEGQVEDTQYFGPGTRLTVL.

This chain links TRBV2 with TRBJ2-4; D is ambiguous. The CDR3 totals 15 residues. Germline V CDR1 and CDR2: SNHLY, FYNNEI. Trimming took off 6 bases at V and 1 base at J, with 13 bases between the two ends. CDR3 amino acids: CASSPPQSAKNIQYF. The CDR3 DNA sequence: TGTGCCAGCAGCCCCCCGCAGTCGGCCAAAAACATTCAGTACTTC.

This rearrangement joins TRBV28 to TRBJ2-3, with 8 bases lining up with TRBD2. The ends lost 1 base at V and 0 bases at J; junction bases unmatched: 9. The CDR3 length is 18 residues. Looked up from germline, CDR1 is MDHEN and CDR2 is SYDVKM. The CDR3 loop is CASSLYAGGPTSTDTQYF. The DNA for the CDR3 is TGTGCCAGCAGTTTATATGCGGGAGGACCAACGAGCACAGATACGCAGTATTTT.

The chain employs TRBV27 and TRBJ2-7; weak D call: TRBD2 (6 bases). The CDR3 runs to 12 residues. The germline gives CDR1 MNHEY, CDR2 SMNVEV (reference sequence). Trimming took 2 bases from V and 6 from J, leaving 8 bases between them. The CDR3 DNA reads TGTGCCAGCAGTTTACTGGGAGGCGAGCAGTACTTC. Protein: CASSLLGGEQYF.

This chain links TRBV7-9 with TRBJ1-4, with a tentative D call TRBD1 (6 bases). V lost 1 base, J lost 8 bases, and 11 bases lay in between. The germline gives CDR1 SEHNR, CDR2 FQNEAQ (reference sequence). The CDR3 is 14 residues long. As DNA, the CDR3 is TGTGCCAGCAGCTTAGTAGGGGGGGGCGAAAAACTGTTTTTT. As protein: CASSLVGGGEKLFF.